This T cell receptor (beta chain) was retrieved from a study of blood T cell repertoires in COVID-19. This CDR3 is 15 amino acids long. V trimming: 3 bases; J trimming: 3 bases; junction bases outside the gene matches: 5. CDR1 is LNHDA and CDR2 is SQIVND in the germline V gene (reference sequence). Repertoires were generated with immunoSEQ multiplex PCR, while TCRdb's copy carries only in-frame clones and drops some. Of 110,000 to 150,000 clones listed, around 90% are singletons. The chain recombines TRBV19 with TRBJ2-1; 7 bases align to TRBD2. The specimen was peripheral blood. The sequence derives from a man aged 65-85 years with acute or convalescent COVID-19. The CDR3 DNA sequence: TGTGCCAGTAGTATCGGACTAGACCGCTACAATGAGCAGTTCTTC. It translates to CASSIGLDRYNEQFF.